This T cell receptor (beta chain) was profiled in a study of cytomegalovirus exposure and HLA in healthy donors. PCR primers comprised 60 Vbeta and 13 Jbeta primers. TCRdb keeps only in-frame clones here, not all; method: immunoSEQ multiplex PCR. Of under 170,000 clones in the sample, 79% were seen once. The CDR3 runs 14 residues. V shed 2 bases and J 4 bases; nucleotides not matched to a gene: 2. Per the germline V gene, CDR1 is SEHNR and CDR2 is FQNEAQ (reference sequence). This sequence originates from a man aged 50-59 years in good health and CMV-seropositive. Sequencing was performed on PBMCs. The chain carries TRBV7-9 and TRBJ2-7; 10 bases align to TRBD1. The CDR3 loop is CASSLPGQGYEQYF. For the CDR3, the DNA is TGTGCCAGCAGCTTACCGGGACAGGGGTACGAGCAGTACTTC.